The present TCR beta chain was sequenced within a study of brain T cells in children with intractable seizures. A single count supports this clone. TCRdb's copy holds only in-frame clones and misses some; the assay was immunoSEQ multiplex PCR. The repertoire holds thousands of clones, with 55% to 75% as singletons. The V gene lost 5 bases and the J gene lost 6 bases, with 11 bases spanning the gap. Germline V gives CDR1 WNHNN, CDR2 SYGVQD (reference sequence). The CDR3 has 13 residues. Only cases whose brain tissue showed the highest T cell transcript signatures were sequenced. V and J are TRBV10-1 and TRBJ1-5, with a tentative D call TRBD1 (6 bases). The sample here was resected brain tissue, taken at surgery. This receptor was identified in a girl aged 2 to 10 with Rasmussen encephalitis and intractable seizures. DNA for the CDR3: TGCGCCAGCAGTCCCCAGGGGAGTCAGCCCCAGCATTTT. It specifies CASSPQGSQPQHF.